Shown below are 29 T cell receptor beta chains from a single sample sequenced in a study of blood T cell repertoires in COVID-19. The repertoire was sequenced with immunoSEQ multiplex PCR; TCRdb's copy has only in-frame clones and lacks some. Here the sample spans about 160,000 clones, around nine tenths being singletons. Sample: peripheral blood. Source of these receptors: a man in his forties or fifties with acute or convalescent COVID-19.

This chain joins TRBV27 and TRBJ1-5, with 8 bases that match TRBD1. Germline V gives CDR1 MNHEY, CDR2 SMNVEV (reference sequence). The CDR3 spans 17 residues. With V trimmed by 2 bases and J by 2 bases, 8 bases remained unmatched. As DNA, the CDR3 is TGTGCCAGCAGTTTACTAGGACAGGGAAGGGGCAATCAGCCCCAGCATTTT. The encoded protein is CASSLLGQGRGNQPQHF.

This sequence joins TRBV6-5 and TRBJ1-2; the D is unclear. Germline V gene data show CDR1 as MNHEY and CDR2 as SVGAGI. V was trimmed by 0 bases and J by 8 bases, leaving 16 bases between them. This CDR3 is 15 amino acids long. The CDR3 loop reads CASSYSHLDSGGYTF. In DNA form, the CDR3 reads TGTGCCAGCAGTTACTCGCACCTCGACTCTGGAGGCTACACCTTC.

This clone showed up just once. The chain links TRBV4-3 to TRBJ2-3, with D uncertain. This CDR3 is 17 amino acids long. The V and J ends lost 0 bases and 2 bases respectively, with 15 bases between them. The germline gives CDR1 LGHNA, CDR2 YSLEER. The CDR3: CASSQDRLGKVTDTQYF. As DNA, the CDR3 is TGCGCCAGCAGCCAAGATCGTTTGGGCAAAGTCACAGATACGCAGTATTTT.

The chain combines TRBV7-9 with TRBJ2-7; 7 bases fit TRBD1. V shed 1 base, J shed 5 bases, and the junction held 5 bases outside the gene matches. The germline CDR1 and CDR2 sequences are SEHNR and FQNEAQ (reference sequence). The CDR3 covers 14 residues. CDR3 loop: CASSLGDRKDEQYF. The CDR3 nucleotides are TGTGCCAGCAGCTTAGGGGACAGAAAAGACGAGCAGTACTTC. Looking up the rest from reference TRBV7-9 and TRBJ2-7 gives the full variable domain: DTGVSQNPRHKITKRGQNVTFRCDPISEHNRLYWYRQTLGQGPEFLTYFQNEAQLEKSRLLSDRFSAERPKGSFSTLEIQRTEQGDSAMYLCASSLGDRKDEQYFGPGTRLTVT.

This chain uses TRBV11-2 with TRBJ1-3, with 9 bases lining up with TRBD1. Losses at the gene ends were 5 bases for V and 3 bases for J; bases not matched to a gene: 2. Germline CDR1 and CDR2: SGHAT and FQNNGV. This CDR3 spans 14 amino acids. As DNA, the CDR3 is TGTGCCAGCAGCAGGACAGGGGATGGAAACACCATATATTTT. Its translation is CASSRTGDGNTIYF.

The chain links TRBV28 to TRBJ2-1, with D possibly matching TRBD2 (7 bases). The V end lost 3 bases, the J end lost 0 bases, and 12 bases lay between the germline ends. CDR3 length: 16 amino acids. Looked up from germline, CDR1 is MDHEN and CDR2 is SYDVKM. The CDR3 sequence: CASSFGGGPSYNEQFF. The CDR3 region has the DNA TGTGCCAGCAGTTTCGGCGGGGGCCCCTCCTACAATGAGCAGTTCTTC.

The chain links TRBV10-3 to TRBJ2-7, with D maybe TRBD1 (6 bases). V lost 10 bases to trimming and J lost 3 bases, with 16 bases between them. This CDR3 comprises 13 residues. Germline values: CDR1 ENHRY, CDR2 SYGVKD. The CDR3 region has the DNA TGTGCCACAACAGGGTCTGAGGGCTACGAGCAGTACGTC. It translates to CATTGSEGYEQYV.

J is TRBJ2-4 and V is TRBV3-1 (or the pseudogene TRBV3-2); 7 bases are a match to TRBD2. The CDR3 length is 16 residues. Germline-derived CDR1 and CDR2 are LGHDT and YNNKEL (reference sequence). Trimming removed 1 base from V and 1 base from J; junction bases left unmatched: 4. As DNA, the CDR3 is TGTGCCAGCAGCCAAGGGAGCGGGACGGCCAAAAACATTCAGTACTTC. This sequence encodes CASSQGSGTAKNIQYF.

About this clone: Other DNA sequences in the same sample also yield this CDR3. This chain links TRBV19 with TRBJ2-1; possibly TRBD1 for D (5 bases). This CDR3 contains 13 residues. Germline V CDR1 and CDR2: LNHDA, SQIVND (reference sequence). V lost 7 bases and J 6 bases, leaving 13 bases between the germline ends. The CDR3 nucleotides read TGTGCCAGTATTGAAACAGGTACCAATGAGCAGTTCTTC. Protein: CASIETGTNEQFF.

This chain connects TRBV18 to TRBJ2-1, with D maybe TRBD2 (5 bases). Trimming took off 3 bases at V and 0 bases at J, with 15 bases between the two ends. The germline CDR1 and CDR2 sequences are KGHSH and LQKENI. CDR3 length equals 17 residues. CDR3 sequence: CASSPAGGLSSYNEQFF. CDR3 coding DNA: TGTGCCAGCTCACCTGCTGGAGGACTGAGCTCCTACAATGAGCAGTTCTTC.

This clone was seen only once. The chain is built from TRBV18 and TRBJ2-1; 14 bases are shared with TRBD2. Germline CDR1 is KGHSH and CDR2 is LQKENI. The CDR3 length is 15 residues. Unmatched junction bases numbered 7, after V lost 8 bases and J lost 7 bases. CDR3 residues: CASERLAGGKNEQFF. CDR3 DNA sequence: TGTGCCAGCGAGAGACTAGCGGGAGGGAAAAATGAGCAGTTCTTC.

This clone has only one observation. The chain combines TRBV7-9 with TRBJ1-2; D is perhaps TRBD1 (5 bases). The germline V and J ends were trimmed by 3 bases and 5 bases, with 13 bases remaining between them. CDR3 size: 14 residues. In germline, CDR1 is SEHNR, CDR2 FQNEAQ (reference sequence). In DNA form, the CDR3 reads TGTGCCAGCAGCTTTTCAACAGGAGCGTATGGCTACACCTTC. It specifies CASSFSTGAYGYTF.

The chain links TRBV9 to TRBJ2-1; 8 bases line up with TRBD2. Germline-derived CDR1 and CDR2 are SGDLS and YYNGEE. V lost 4 bases and J lost 9; bases outside the gene matches: 12. The CDR3 sequence is 15 residues long. The CDR3 sequence: CASSPSNGGAVEQFF. In DNA, the CDR3 is TGTGCCAGCAGCCCAAGTAACGGGGGGGCTGTTGAGCAGTTCTTC.

The chain couples TRBV9 to TRBJ2-7; D might be TRBD1 (6 bases). V was pared by 3 bases and J by 2 bases, with 12 bases between. Germline CDR1 is SGDLS and CDR2 is YYNGEE. This CDR3 is 14 amino acids long. CDR3 DNA sequence: TGTGCCAGCAGCGCTAGACAGGCTGCCTACGAGCAGTACTTC. Translating it yields CASSARQAAYEQYF. Drawing the rest from reference TRBV9 and TRBJ2-7, the complete variable domain is DSGVTQTPKHLITATGQRVTLRCSPRSGDLSVYWYQQSLDQGLQFLIQYYNGEERAKGNILERFSAQQFPDLHSELNLSSLELGDSALYFCASSARQAAYEQYFGPGTRLTVT.

This clone appeared a single time. The chain employs TRBV27 and TRBJ2-7, with a possible D match to TRBD2 (5 bases). This CDR3 has 15 amino acids. Germline lookup yields CDR1 MNHEY and CDR2 SMNVEV (reference sequence). The V gene lost 2 bases and the J gene lost 2 bases, with 13 bases spanning the gap. The CDR3 bases are TGTGCCAGCAGTTTAAGGGCTAGCCTCACCTACGAGCAGTACTTC. As protein: CASSLRASLTYEQYF.

This sequence joins TRBV6-6 and TRBJ1-2; the D gene is possibly TRBD1 (5 bases). The CDR3 consists of 14 residues. Trimming took off 6 bases at V and 6 bases at J, with 17 bases between the two ends. Germline-derived CDR1 and CDR2 are MNHNY and SVGAGI (reference sequence). The DNA for the CDR3 is TGTGCCAGCAGCAGATACGACAGCACCCATGGCTACACCTTC. It encodes CASSRYDSTHGYTF.

V is TRBV7-2 and J is TRBJ1-4; tentatively, D is TRBD1 (6 bases). The CDR3 contains 14 residues. Germline V gene lookup returns CDR1 SGHTA and CDR2 FQGNSA. V lost 5 bases and J 3 bases, leaving 10 bases between the germline ends. The CDR3 is CASSQDSANEKLFF. The CDR3 region has the DNA TGTGCCAGCAGCCAGGACAGTGCTAATGAAAAACTGTTTTTT.

CDR3 nucleotides: TGTGCCAGCAGGGTCCCGACAGGGGGGGGACCTGAGCAGTTCTTC. Its protein is CASRVPTGGGPEQFF. This rearrangement joins TRBV6-5 to TRBJ2-1; TRBD1 agrees at 9 bases. Trimming removed 6 bases from V and 9 bases from J; junction bases left unmatched: 12. From germline, CDR1 is MNHEY and CDR2 SVGAGI. The CDR3 is 15 amino acids.

This rearrangement joins TRBV24-1 to TRBJ2-5, with 7 bases fitting TRBD1. Per germline, CDR1 KGHDR and CDR2 SFDVKD. The CDR3 totals 13 residues. After removal of 7 bases from V and 2 bases from J, the junction contained 3 bases not matched to a gene. CDR3 residues: CATSRQGQETQYF. In DNA, the CDR3 is TGTGCCACCAGCCGACAGGGTCAAGAGACCCAGTACTTC.

The chain links TRBV27 to TRBJ2-1; 7 bases map to TRBD2. Germline V gives CDR1 MNHEY, CDR2 SMNVEV (reference sequence). The CDR3 contains 15 residues. The trim removed 3 bases at V and 0 bases at J, leaving 2 bases unmatched. CDR3 residues: CASSFGGNSYNEQFF. CDR3 in DNA: TGTGCCAGCAGTTTCGGGGGGAACTCCTACAATGAGCAGTTCTTC.

V is TRBV19 and J is TRBJ1-5, with 7 positions matching TRBD1. CDR3 length: 15 residues. The junction had 10 bases not matched to a gene; V was cut back by 6 bases and J by 5 bases. Germline CDR1 and CDR2: LNHDA and SQIVND (reference sequence). The DNA for the CDR3 is TGTGCCAGTAGCGAAACTCAGGGGGGCCATCAGCCCCAGCATTTT. Translating gives CASSETQGGHQPQHF.

The chain recombines TRBV19 with TRBJ1-4, with TRBD1 identical over 9 bases. Germline V gene data show CDR1 as LNHDA and CDR2 as SQIVND (reference sequence). V lost 5 bases to trimming and J lost 7 bases; unmatched junction nucleotides: 5. This CDR3 comprises 14 residues. The CDR3 nucleotides read TGTGCCAGTAGTCCGGGACAGGGCCCTGAAAAACTGTTTTTT. It is translated as CASSPGQGPEKLFF.

The chain carries TRBV2 and TRBJ2-6; a weak D match, TRBD1 (5 bases). Germline V CDR1 and CDR2: SNHLY, FYNNEI. The length of the CDR3 is 14 residues. Trimming stripped 8 bases from V and 2 bases from J, with 10 bases between. The CDR3 DNA reads TGTGCCAGCGGACAAGGGACTGGGGCCAACGTCCTGACTTTC. It encodes CASGQGTGANVLTF. Using reference TRBV2 and TRBJ2-6 for the parts outside the CDR3, the full variable domain is EPEVTQTPSHQVTQMGQEVILRCVPISNHLYFYWYRQILGQKVEFLVSFYNNEISEKSEIFDDQFSVERPDGSNFTLKIRSTKLEDSAMYFCASGQGTGANVLTFGAGSRLTVL.

V and J are TRBV6-6 and TRBJ1-1; TRBD1 aligns across 9 bases. The CDR3 is 13 residues long. CDR1 is MNHNY, CDR2 SVGAGI, per germline (reference sequence). V lost 5 bases to trimming and J lost 9 bases; unmatched junction nucleotides: 7. CDR3 DNA: TGTGCCAGCAGTAGTGGGGACAGGGACAAAGCTTTCTTT. Its protein is CASSSGDRDKAFF.

This chain joins TRBV15 and TRBJ2-3, with TRBD2 matching over 7 bases. The junction had 14 bases not matched to a gene; V was cut back by 4 bases and J by 4 bases. The CDR3 runs 17 residues. Per the germline V gene, CDR1 is LNHNV and CDR2 is YYDKDF (reference sequence). As DNA, the CDR3 is TGTGCCACCAGCATCAATTCGGGGGGTACCGCGCCAGATACGCAGTATTTT. Its protein is CATSINSGGTAPDTQYF.

CDR3 DNA sequence: TGTGCCAGCACCCTCGAGGCGAACACCGGGGAGCTGTTTTTT. Translating it yields CASTLEANTGELFF. The chain couples TRBV9 to TRBJ2-2, with D hard to call. Germline loops: CDR1 SGDLS, CDR2 YYNGEE. V was shortened by 6 bases and J by 0 bases, with 9 bases between the two germline ends. CDR3 length equals 14 residues.

The chain uses TRBV5-1 and TRBJ2-2, with D maybe TRBD1 (5 bases). The V gene lost 0 bases and the J gene lost 2 bases, with 11 bases spanning the gap. In germline, CDR1 is SGHRS, CDR2 YFSETQ. This CDR3 contains 16 residues. CDR3 region: CASSLGYRINTGELFF. The CDR3 DNA is TGCGCCAGCAGCTTGGGATACAGGATAAACACCGGGGAGCTGTTTTTT.

V and J are TRBV4-2 and TRBJ2-2; 11 bases align to TRBD2. The V gene end was trimmed by 7 bases and the J gene end by 2 bases; junction bases not matched to a gene: 3. The CDR3 loop spans 15 amino acids. CDR1 is LGHNA and CDR2 is YNFKEQ in the germline V gene. The CDR3 protein is CASKTSGINTGELFF. DNA of the CDR3: TGTGCCAGCAAGACTAGCGGGATAAACACCGGGGAGCTGTTTTTT.

This clone has a single count. This chain links TRBV18 with TRBJ1-3; a weak D match, TRBD1 (5 bases). CDR1 and CDR2 (germline): KGHSH, LQKENI. Trimming removed 5 bases at V and 0 bases at J, with 14 bases between. The CDR3 runs 16 residues. The DNA for the CDR3 is TGTGCCAGCTCAATCGGGACGGGAGCCTCTGGAAACACCATATATTTT. It specifies CASSIGTGASGNTIYF.